The sequence of this T cell receptor (beta chain) was determined in a study of T cells in localized non-small cell lung cancer (TCRdb year 2020). About the full investigation: The study examined T cell repertoires in a few hundred patients with early-stage NSCLC and compared tumors with uninvolved tumor-adjacent lungs. NSCLC patients had a mean age of roughly 64 years, and around 140 were male and nearly 110 female. All 230 or so NSCLC patients in the cohort were treatment-naive and had localized lung tumors that were resected. Overall study outcomes, separate from this receptor: Because the study design was exploratory, TCR variables were selected using unadjusted p-values without false-discovery rate correction. Uninvolved tumor-adjacent lung showed the highest T cell clonality, higher than tumor, which suggests more focused antigenic responses in the uninvolved tumor-adjacent lung. Higher blood T cell density associated with longer overall survival, while higher adjacent-lung clonality associated with shorter survival. Because multi-region tumor sequencing was not done, intratumor heterogeneity could not be ruled out. A median of approximately 57 of the top 100 tumor clones were detected in paired uninvolved adjacent lung, and 28 of these tumor clones were also found among the top 100 clones of the paired uninvolved adjacent lung.

Notes on this clone: Its antigen is currently not known. One base away there is no much larger clone; base qualities are not given.

TCR beta CDR3 regions were sequenced from DNA using the immunoSEQ Assay. As for how the authors treated the data: To compute T cell density, TCR beta template counts were normalized to usable DNA, which was estimated by amplifying housekeeping genes. Richness was estimated using the preseqR package, with extrapolation to 400,000 templates for PBMC samples and to 120,000 templates for tissue samples. Clonality was taken to be one minus Pielou's evenness. Tissue-enriched TCRs were identified through differential abundance testing performed on productive amino-acid clonotypes, with a minimum total count of 5 and an alpha of 0.1. The Jaccard Index and the Morisita Overlap Index were used to quantify repertoire overlap between compartments. GLIPH clustered TCR beta CDR3s with public tetramer-defined viral CDR3s; viral motifs required at least three viral sequences plus V-gene enrichment. TCRdb took this table from immuneACCESS and kept in-frame rearrangements with V and J called. Such tables lack part of the clones; where checked against another copy, unresolved V genes explain under half of the gap, and the rest is unexplained. From that table come the V and J calls and clone size; the DNA was used to work out D and trimming. The sample includes about 59,000 clones, with around nine tenths observed a single time. The ten largest clones take up around 20% of the sample.

CDR1 MNHNS and CDR2 SASEGT were looked up in the germline V gene. Measured from the cysteine to the phenylalanine, the CDR3 is 12 residues long. Only the CDR3 portion is preserved as DNA: 36 bases, with reading frame beginning at the first base. Trimming takes 7 bases from V and 4 bases from J, and the germline ends sit 10 bases apart. At diagnosis, peripheral blood, uninvolved tumor-adjacent lung and tumor were collected and were preserved as a mix of fresh-frozen and FFPE material. For TCR repertoire profiling, blood samples were analyzed as peripheral blood mononuclear cells. The chain is encoded by TRBV6-1 joined to TRBJ2-5; too little of a D gene remains to name it. The material was peripheral blood, obtained before any cancer treatment. The receptor was isolated from a man aged 35 to 70 with stage I squamous cell lung carcinoma. CDR3 region: CASTPSRETQYF. The DNA sequence is TGTGCCAGCACCCCCAGTAGAGAGACCCAGTACTTC.